This T cell receptor beta chain was recorded in a study of blood T cell repertoires in COVID-19. About the study: The samples span acute and convalescent COVID-19 from the United States, Italy and Spain.

Clones were sequenced by immunoSEQ multiplex PCR, and TCRdb holds only the in-frame ones, with some missing. The sample carries 150,000 to 160,000 clones, over 75% recorded once. The germline V gene encodes CDR1 SGHTA and CDR2 FQGTGA. The CDR3 loop spans 13 amino acids. V lost 3 bases and J lost 0, with 5 bases in between. Patients in Seattle were enrolled during active infection, then followed longitudinally. The chain couples TRBV7-3 to TRBJ1-2; D gene uncertain. Material for sequencing was peripheral blood. The TCR originated in a man aged 55-75 years with COVID-19, enrolled during active disease. CDR3 nucleotide sequence: TGTGCCAGCAGCTTGAACACTAACTATGGCTACACCTTC. Protein product: CASSLNTNYGYTF. The full variable domain, completed using reference TRBV7-3 and TRBJ1-2, is GAGVSQTPSNKVTEKGKYVELRCDPISGHTALYWYRQSLGQGPEFLIYFQGTGAADDSGLPNDRFFAVRPEGSVSTLKIQRTERGDSAVYLCASSLNTNYGYTFGSGTRLTVV.